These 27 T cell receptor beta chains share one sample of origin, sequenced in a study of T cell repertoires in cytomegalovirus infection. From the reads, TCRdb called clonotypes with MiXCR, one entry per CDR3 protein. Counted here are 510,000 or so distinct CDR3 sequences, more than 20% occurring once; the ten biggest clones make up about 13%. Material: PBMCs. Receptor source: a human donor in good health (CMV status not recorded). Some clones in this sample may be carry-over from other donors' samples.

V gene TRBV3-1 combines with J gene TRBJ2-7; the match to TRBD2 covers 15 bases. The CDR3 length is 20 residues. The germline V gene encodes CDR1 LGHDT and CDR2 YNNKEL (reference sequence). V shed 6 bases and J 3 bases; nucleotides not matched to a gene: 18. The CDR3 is CASRGSRGPGLAGGIYEQYF. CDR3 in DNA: TGTGCCAGCAGGGGTTCCAGGGGGCCAGGACTAGCGGGAGGGATCTACGAGCAGTACTTC.

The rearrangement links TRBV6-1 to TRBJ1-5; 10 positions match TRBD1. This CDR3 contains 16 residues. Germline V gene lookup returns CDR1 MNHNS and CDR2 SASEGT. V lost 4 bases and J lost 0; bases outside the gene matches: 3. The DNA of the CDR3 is TGTGCCAGCAGTGTGGGACAGGGGAATAGCAATCAGCCCCAGCATTTT. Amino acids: CASSVGQGNSNQPQHF.

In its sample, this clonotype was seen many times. This chain's CDR3 is CASSLGTGGSDTQYF. The DNA for the CDR3 is TGTGCCAGCAGCTTAGGGACGGGAGGATCTGATACGCAGTATTTT. This chain joins TRBV7-9 and TRBJ2-3; 7 nucleotides agree with TRBD2. V was clipped by 1 base and J by 6 bases; unmatched bases: 7. CDR3 length equals 15 residues. In germline, CDR1 is SEHNR, CDR2 FQNEAQ (reference sequence).

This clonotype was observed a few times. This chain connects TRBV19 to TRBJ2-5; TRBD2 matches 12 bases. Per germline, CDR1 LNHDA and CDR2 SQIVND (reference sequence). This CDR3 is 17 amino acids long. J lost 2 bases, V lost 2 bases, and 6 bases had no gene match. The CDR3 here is CASSIPKGLAGQETQYF. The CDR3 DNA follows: TGTGCCAGTAGTATACCCAAAGGACTAGCGGGACAAGAGACCCAGTACTTC.

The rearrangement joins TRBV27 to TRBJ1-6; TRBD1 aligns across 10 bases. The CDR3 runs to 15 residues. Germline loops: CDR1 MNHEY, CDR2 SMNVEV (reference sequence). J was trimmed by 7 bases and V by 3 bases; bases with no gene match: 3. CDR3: CASSFVGQGNSPLHF. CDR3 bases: TGTGCCAGCAGTTTTGTGGGACAGGGGAATTCACCCCTCCACTTT.

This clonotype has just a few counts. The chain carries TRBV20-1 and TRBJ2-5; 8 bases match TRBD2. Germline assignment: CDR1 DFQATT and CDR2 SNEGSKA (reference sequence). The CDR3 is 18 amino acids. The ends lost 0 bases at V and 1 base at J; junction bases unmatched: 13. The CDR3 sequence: CSARDRASGSYVQETQYF. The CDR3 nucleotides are TGCAGTGCTAGAGATAGGGCTAGCGGGTCCTACGTCCAAGAGACCCAGTACTTC.

The chain's CDR3 is CSARPWAHYNEQFF. For the CDR3, the DNA is TGCAGTGCCCGCCCTTGGGCTCATTACAATGAGCAGTTCTTC. The chain has TRBV20-1 and TRBJ2-1; D ambiguous. The germline V and J ends were trimmed by 6 bases and 4 bases, with 16 bases remaining between them. The CDR3 consists of 14 residues. The germline gives CDR1 DFQATT, CDR2 SNEGSKA (reference sequence).

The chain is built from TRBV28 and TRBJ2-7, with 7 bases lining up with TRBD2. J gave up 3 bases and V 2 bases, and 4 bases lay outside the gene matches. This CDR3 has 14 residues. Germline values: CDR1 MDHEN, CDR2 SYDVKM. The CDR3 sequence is CASSLGGSGYEQYF. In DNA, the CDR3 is TGTGCCAGCAGTTTAGGCGGGAGCGGCTACGAGCAGTACTTC. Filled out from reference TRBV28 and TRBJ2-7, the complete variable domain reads DVKVTQSSRYLVKRTGEKVFLECVQDMDHENMFWYRQDPGLGLRLIYFSYDVKMKEKGDIPEGYSVSREKKERFSLILESASTNQTSMYLCASSLGGSGYEQYFGPGTRLTVT.

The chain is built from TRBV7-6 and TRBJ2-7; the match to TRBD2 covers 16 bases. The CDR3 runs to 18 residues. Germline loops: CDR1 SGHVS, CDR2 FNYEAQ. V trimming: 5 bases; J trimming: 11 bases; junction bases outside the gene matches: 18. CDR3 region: CASSQNRYGTSGRALEYV. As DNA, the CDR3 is TGTGCCAGCAGCCAAAACCGATACGGGACTAGCGGGAGGGCCTTGGAGTACGTC.

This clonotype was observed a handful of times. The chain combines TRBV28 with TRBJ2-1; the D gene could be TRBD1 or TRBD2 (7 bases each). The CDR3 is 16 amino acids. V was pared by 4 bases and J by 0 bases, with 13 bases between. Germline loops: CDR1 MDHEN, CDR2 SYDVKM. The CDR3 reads CASSSGGADSYNEQFF. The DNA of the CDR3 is TGTGCCAGCAGTTCAGGGGGGGCAGACTCCTACAATGAGCAGTTCTTC.

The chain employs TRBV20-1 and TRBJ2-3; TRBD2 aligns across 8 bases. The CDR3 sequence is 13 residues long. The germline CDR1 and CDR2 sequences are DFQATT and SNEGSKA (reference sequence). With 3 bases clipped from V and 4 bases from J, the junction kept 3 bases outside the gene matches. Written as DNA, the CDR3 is TGCAGTGCTAGGGAAGCGGGGGCAGATACGCAGTATTTT. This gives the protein CSAREAGADTQYF.

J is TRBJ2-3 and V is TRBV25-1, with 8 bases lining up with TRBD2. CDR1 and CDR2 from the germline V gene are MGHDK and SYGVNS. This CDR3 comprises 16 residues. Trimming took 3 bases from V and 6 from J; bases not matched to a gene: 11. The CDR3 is CASSDRLANQRDTQYF. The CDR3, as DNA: TGTGCCAGCAGTGACAGACTAGCGAATCAGCGGGATACGCAGTATTTT.

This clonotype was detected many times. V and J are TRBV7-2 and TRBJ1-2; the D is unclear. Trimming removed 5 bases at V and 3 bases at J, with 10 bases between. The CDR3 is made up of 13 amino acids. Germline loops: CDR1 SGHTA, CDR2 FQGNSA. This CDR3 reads CASSLDGDYGYTF. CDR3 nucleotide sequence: TGTGCCAGCAGCCTTGACGGAGACTATGGCTACACCTTC.

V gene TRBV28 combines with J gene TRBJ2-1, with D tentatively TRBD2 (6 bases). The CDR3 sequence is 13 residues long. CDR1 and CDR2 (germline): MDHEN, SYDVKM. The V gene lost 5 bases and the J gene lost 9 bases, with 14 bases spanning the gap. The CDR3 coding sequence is TGTGCCAGCAGTCCCGCTGCGGGAAGTGAGCAGTTCTTC. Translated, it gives CASSPAAGSEQFF.

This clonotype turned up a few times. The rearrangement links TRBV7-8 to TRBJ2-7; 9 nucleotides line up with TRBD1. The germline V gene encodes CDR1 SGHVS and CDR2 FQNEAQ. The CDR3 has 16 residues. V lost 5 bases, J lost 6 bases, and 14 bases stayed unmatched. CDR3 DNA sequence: TGTGCCAGCAGCGTCCGACCGGGACAGGGATTGAGCGAGCAGTACTTC. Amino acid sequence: CASSVRPGQGLSEQYF.

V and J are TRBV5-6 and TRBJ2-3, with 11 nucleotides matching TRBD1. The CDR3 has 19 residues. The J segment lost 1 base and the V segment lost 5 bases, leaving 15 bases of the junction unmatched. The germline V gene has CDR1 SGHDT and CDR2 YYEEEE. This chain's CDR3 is CASSRFDGTGGIGTDTQYF. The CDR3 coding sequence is TGTGCCAGCAGTCGATTCGACGGGACAGGGGGGATCGGCACAGATACGCAGTATTTT.

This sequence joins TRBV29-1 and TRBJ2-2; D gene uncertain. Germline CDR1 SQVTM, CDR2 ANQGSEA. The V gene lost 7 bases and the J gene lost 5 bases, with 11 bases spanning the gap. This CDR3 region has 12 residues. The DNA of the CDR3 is TGCAGCGCTTTTCGCTCGACCGGGGAGCTGTTTTTT. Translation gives CSAFRSTGELFF.

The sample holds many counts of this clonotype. CDR3 bases: TGTGCCAGCAGATCAACAGGGTCCGACACTGAAGCTTTCTTT. Encoded protein: CASRSTGSDTEAFF. The chain has TRBV7-9 and TRBJ1-1; D possibly corresponds to TRBD1 (6 bases). V lost 6 bases to trimming and J lost 3 bases, with 14 bases between them. Per the germline V gene, CDR1 is SEHNR and CDR2 is FQNEAQ (reference sequence). CDR3 length: 14 amino acids.

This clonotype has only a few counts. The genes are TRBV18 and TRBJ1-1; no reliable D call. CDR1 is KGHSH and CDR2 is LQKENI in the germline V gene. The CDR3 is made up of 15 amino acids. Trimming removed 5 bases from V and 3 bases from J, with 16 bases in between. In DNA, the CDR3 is TGTGCCAGCTCAGCGCTTGGGCAGTGGGACACTGAAGCTTTCTTT. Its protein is CASSALGQWDTEAFF. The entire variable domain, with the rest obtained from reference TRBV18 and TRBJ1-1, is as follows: NAGVMQNPRHLVRRRGQEARLRCSPMKGHSHVYWYRQLPEEGLKFMVYLQKENIIDESGMPKERFSAEFPKEGPSILRIQQVVRGDSAAYFCASSALGQWDTEAFFGQGTRLTVV.

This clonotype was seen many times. CDR3: CASSPIGGQGDTQYF. The CDR3 nucleotides read TGTGCCAGCAGCCCTATTGGGGGTCAAGGGGATACGCAGTATTTT. This chain links TRBV7-8 with TRBJ2-3; D is tentatively TRBD1 or TRBD2 (5 bases each). The CDR3 sequence is 15 residues long. Trimming removed 5 bases at V and 6 bases at J, with 18 bases between. Germline loops: CDR1 SGHVS, CDR2 FQNEAQ.

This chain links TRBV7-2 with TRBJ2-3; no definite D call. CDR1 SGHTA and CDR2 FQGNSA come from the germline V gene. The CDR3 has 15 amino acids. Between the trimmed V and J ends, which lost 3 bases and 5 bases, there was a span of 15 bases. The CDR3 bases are TGTGCCAGCAGCTTCCGCGCTCGAGGCGTAGATACGCAGTATTTT. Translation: CASSFRARGVDTQYF.

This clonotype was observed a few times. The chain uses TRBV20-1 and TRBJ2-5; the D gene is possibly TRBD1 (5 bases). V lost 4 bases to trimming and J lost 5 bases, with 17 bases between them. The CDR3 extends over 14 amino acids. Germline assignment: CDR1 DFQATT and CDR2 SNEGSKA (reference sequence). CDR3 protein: CSATLPVGPETQYF. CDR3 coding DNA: TGCAGTGCTACCCTTCCGGTGGGGCCTGAGACCCAGTACTTC.

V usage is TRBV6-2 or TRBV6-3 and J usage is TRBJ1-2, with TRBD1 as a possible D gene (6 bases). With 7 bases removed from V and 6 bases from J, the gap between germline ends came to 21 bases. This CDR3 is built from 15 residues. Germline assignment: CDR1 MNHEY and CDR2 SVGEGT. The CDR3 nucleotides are TGTGCCAGCACCCTACCGGGACAAACAGCCGATGGCTACACCTTC. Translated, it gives CASTLPGQTADGYTF.

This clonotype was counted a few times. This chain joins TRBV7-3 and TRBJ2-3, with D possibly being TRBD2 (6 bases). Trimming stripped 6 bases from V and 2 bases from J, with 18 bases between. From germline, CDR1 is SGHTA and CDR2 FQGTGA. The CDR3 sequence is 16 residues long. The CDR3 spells CASSPGGAAYTDTQYF. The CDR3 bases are TGTGCCAGCAGTCCCGGAGGGGCCGCATACACAGATACGCAGTATTTT.

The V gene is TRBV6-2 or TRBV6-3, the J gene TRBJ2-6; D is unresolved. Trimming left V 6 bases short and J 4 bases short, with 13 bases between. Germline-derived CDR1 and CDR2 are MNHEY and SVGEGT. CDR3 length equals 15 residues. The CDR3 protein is CASSLQVLGANVLTF. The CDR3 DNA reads TGTGCCAGCAGCCTACAAGTGTTGGGGGCCAACGTCCTGACTTTC.

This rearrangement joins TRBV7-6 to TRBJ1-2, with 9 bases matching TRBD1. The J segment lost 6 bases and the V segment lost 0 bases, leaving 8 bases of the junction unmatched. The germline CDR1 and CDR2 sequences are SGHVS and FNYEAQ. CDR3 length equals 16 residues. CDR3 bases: TGTGCCAGCAGCTTAGCGTTTAACAGGGGGCAGGATGGCTACACCTTC. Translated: CASSLAFNRGQDGYTF.

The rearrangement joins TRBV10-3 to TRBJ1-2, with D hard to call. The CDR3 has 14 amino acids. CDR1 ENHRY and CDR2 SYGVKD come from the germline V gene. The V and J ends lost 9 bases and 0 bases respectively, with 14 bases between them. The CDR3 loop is CAIAGTASNYGYTF. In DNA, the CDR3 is TGTGCCATAGCGGGAACAGCGTCTAACTATGGCTACACCTTC.